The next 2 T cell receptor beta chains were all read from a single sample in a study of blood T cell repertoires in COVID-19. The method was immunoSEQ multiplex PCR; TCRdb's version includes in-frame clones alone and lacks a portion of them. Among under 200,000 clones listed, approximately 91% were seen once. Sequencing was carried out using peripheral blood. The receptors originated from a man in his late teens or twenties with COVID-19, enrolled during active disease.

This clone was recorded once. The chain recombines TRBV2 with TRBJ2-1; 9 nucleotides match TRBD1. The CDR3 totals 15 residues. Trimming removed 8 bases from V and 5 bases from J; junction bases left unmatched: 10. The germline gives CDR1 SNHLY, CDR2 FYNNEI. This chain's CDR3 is CASPTWTGAHNEQFF. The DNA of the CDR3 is TGTGCCAGCCCCACCTGGACAGGGGCCCACAATGAGCAGTTCTTC.

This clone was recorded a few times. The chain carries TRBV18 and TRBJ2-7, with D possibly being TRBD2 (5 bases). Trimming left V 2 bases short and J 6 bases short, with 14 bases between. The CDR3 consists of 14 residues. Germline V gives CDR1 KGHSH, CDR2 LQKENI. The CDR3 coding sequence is TGTGCCAGCTCACCAACTAGTGGGGTCCGCGAGCAGTACTTC. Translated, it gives CASSPTSGVREQYF.